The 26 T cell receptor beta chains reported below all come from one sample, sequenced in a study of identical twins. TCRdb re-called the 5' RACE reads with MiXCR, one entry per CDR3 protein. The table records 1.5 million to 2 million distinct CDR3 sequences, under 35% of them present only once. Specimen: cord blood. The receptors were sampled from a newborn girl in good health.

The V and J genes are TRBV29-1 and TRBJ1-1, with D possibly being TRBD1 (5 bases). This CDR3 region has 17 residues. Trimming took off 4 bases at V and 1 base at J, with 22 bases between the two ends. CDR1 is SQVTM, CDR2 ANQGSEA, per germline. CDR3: CSVVLVVRTGGNTEAFF. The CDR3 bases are TGCAGCGTTGTTCTCGTGGTCAGGACGGGGGGGAACACTGAAGCTTTCTTT.

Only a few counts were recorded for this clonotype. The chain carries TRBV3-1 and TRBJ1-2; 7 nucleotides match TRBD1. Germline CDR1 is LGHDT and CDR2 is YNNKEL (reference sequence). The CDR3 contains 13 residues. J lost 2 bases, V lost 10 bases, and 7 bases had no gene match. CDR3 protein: CATSGQTNYGYTF. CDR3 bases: TGTGCCACCTCGGGACAGACAAACTATGGCTACACCTTC.

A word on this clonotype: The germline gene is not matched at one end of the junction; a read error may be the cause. Written as DNA, the CDR3 is TGTGCCAGCGGCCAAGATCGAGGTAGAGGGGACGAGCAGTACTTC. Translation: CASGQDRGRGDEQYF. The chain uses TRBV4-2 and TRBJ2-7; the D call may be TRBD1 or TRBD2 (5 bases each). The CDR3 is made up of 15 amino acids. Germline V CDR1 and CDR2: LGHNA, YNFKEQ.

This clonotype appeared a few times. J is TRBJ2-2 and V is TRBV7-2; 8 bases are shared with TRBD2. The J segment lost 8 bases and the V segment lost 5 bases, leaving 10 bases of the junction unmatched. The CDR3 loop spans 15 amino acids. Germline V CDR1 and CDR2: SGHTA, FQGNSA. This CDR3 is CASSPRTSWRGELFF. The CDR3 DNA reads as TGTGCCAGCAGCCCTCGGACTAGCTGGAGGGGGGAGCTGTTTTTT.

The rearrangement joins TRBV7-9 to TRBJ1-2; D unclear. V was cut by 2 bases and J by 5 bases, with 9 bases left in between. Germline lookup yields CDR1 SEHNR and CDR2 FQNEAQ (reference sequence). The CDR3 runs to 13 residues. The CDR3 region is CASSLFTQYGYTF. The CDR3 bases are TGTGCCAGCAGCTTATTTACACAGTATGGCTACACCTTC.

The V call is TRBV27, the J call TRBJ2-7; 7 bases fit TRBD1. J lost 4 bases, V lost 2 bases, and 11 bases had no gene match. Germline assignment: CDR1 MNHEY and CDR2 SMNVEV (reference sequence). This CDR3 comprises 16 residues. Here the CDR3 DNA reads TGTGCCAGCAGTTTAGGATCGTTACAGGGGTTGTACGAGCAGTACTTC. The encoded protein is CASSLGSLQGLYEQYF.

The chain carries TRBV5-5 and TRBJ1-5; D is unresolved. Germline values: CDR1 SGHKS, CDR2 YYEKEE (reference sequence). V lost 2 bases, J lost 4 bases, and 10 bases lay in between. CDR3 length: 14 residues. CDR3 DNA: TGTGCCAGCAGCTTTAGATACACTAATCAGCCCCAGCATTTT. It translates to CASSFRYTNQPQHF.

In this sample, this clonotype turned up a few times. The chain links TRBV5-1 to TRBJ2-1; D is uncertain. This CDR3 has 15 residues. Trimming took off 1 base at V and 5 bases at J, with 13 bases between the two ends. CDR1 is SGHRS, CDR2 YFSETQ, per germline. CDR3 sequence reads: CASSLFPGANNEQFF. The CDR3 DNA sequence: TGCGCCAGCAGCTTGTTCCCCGGCGCTAACAATGAGCAGTTCTTC.

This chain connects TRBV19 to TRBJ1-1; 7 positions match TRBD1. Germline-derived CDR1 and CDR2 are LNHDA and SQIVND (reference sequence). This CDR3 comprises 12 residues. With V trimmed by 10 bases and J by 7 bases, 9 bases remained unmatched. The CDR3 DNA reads TGTGCCACCATGGACAGGATCTTTGAAGCTTTCTTT. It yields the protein CATMDRIFEAFF.

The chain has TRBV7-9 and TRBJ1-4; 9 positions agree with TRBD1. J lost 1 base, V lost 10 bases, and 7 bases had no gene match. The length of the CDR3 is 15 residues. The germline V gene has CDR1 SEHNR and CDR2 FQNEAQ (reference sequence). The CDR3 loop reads CAIQRQGVTNEKLFF. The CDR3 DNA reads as TGTGCCATACAAAGACAGGGGGTAACTAATGAAAAACTGTTTTTT.

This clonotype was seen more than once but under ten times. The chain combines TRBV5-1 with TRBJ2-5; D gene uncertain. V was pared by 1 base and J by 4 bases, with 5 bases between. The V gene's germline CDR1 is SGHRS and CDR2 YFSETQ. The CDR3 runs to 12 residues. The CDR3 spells CASSLHSETQYF. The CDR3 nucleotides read TGCGCCAGCAGCTTGCATTCAGAGACCCAGTACTTC.

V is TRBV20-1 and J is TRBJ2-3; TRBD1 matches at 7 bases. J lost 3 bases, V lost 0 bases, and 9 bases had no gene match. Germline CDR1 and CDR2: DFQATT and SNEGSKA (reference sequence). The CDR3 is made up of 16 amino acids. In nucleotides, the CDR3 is TGCAGTGCTAGAGACGAAGGGGGCCCGGGTACAGATACGCAGTATTTT. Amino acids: CSARDEGGPGTDTQYF.

The CDR3 DNA reads as TGCAGTGCTCCCCGGACTAGCGTAAACCAAGAGACCCAGTACTTC. It yields the protein CSAPRTSVNQETQYF. This chain links TRBV20-1 with TRBJ2-5, with TRBD2 matching 9 bases. V lost 5 bases, J lost 0 bases, and 7 bases stayed unmatched. Germline CDR1 reads DFQATT; CDR2 reads SNEGSKA (reference sequence). CDR3 size: 15 residues.

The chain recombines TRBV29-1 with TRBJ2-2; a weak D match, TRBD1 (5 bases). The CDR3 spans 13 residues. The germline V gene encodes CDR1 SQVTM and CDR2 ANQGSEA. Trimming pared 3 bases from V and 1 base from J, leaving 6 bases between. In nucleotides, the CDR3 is TGCAGCGTTGACGGACAGAACACCGGGGAGCTGTTTTTT. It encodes CSVDGQNTGELFF.

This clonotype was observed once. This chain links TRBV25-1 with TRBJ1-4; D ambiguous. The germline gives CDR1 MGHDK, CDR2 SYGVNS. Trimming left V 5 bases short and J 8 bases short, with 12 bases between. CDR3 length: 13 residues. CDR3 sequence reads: CASSPSGEEKLFF. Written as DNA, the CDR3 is TGTGCCAGCAGTCCTTCGGGAGAGGAAAAACTGTTTTTT.

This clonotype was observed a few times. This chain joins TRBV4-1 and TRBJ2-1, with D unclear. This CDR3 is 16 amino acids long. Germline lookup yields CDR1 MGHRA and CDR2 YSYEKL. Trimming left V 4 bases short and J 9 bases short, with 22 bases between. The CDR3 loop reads CASSPEDESYLGEQFF. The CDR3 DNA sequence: TGCGCCAGCAGCCCTGAGGATGAATCTTACCTCGGTGAGCAGTTCTTC.

DNA of the CDR3: TGTGCCAGCACCCCAACTCTTCTCCGGGGGTATGAGCAGTACTTC. It encodes CASTPTLLRGYEQYF. The rearrangement uses TRBV5-5 and TRBJ2-7; D is possibly TRBD2 (6 bases). CDR1 and CDR2 (germline): SGHKS, YYEKEE (reference sequence). V was cut by 6 bases and J by 7 bases, with 23 bases left in between. The CDR3 runs 15 residues.

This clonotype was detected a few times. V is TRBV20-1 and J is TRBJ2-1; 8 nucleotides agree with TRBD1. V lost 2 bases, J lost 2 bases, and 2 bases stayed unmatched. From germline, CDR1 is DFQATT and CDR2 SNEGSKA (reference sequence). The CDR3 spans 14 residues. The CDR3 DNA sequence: TGCAGTGCTAGACCACAGGGGGCCTACAATGAGCAGTTCTTC. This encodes CSARPQGAYNEQFF.

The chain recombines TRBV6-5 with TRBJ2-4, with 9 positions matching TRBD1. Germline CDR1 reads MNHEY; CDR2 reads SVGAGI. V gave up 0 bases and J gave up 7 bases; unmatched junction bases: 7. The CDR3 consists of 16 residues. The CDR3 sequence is CASSYSIQGARNIQYF. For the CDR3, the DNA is TGTGCCAGCAGTTACTCTATACAGGGGGCGCGGAACATTCAGTACTTC.

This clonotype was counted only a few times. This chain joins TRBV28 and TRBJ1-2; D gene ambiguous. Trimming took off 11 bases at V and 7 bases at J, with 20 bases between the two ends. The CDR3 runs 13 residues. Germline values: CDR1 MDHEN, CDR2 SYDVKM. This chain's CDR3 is CASSSLQAGGYTF. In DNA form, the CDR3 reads TGTGCCTCTTCGTCACTCCAGGCTGGTGGCTACACCTTC.

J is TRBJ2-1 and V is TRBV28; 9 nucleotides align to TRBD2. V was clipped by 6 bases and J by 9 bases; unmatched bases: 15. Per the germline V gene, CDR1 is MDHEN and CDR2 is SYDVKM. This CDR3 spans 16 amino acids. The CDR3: CASRQTSGWGRGEQFF. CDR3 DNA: TGTGCCAGCAGGCAAACTAGCGGGTGGGGCCGAGGTGAGCAGTTCTTC.

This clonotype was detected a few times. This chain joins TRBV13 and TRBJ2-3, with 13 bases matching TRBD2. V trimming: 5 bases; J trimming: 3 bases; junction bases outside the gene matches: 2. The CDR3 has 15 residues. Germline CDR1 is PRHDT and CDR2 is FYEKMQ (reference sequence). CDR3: CASSGLAGETDTQYF. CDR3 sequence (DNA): TGTGCCAGCAGCGGACTAGCGGGAGAAACAGATACGCAGTATTTT.

The CDR3 loop is CASSFIPTPNEQYF. The CDR3 DNA sequence: TGTGCCAGCAGCTTCATACCTACCCCCAATGAGCAGTACTTC. The chain carries TRBV7-2 and TRBJ2-1, with D uncertain. The J call may be incorrect, as the DNA end agrees better with TRBJ2-7. The CDR3 runs to 14 residues. CDR1 is SGHTA and CDR2 is FQGNSA in the germline V gene.

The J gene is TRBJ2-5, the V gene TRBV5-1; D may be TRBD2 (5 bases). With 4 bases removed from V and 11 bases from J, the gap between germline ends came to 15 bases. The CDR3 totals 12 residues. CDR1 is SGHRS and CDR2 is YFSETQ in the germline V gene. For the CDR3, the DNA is TGCGCCAGCAGCGCGGGTGTCGAAGTGCAGTACTTC. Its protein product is CASSAGVEVQYF.

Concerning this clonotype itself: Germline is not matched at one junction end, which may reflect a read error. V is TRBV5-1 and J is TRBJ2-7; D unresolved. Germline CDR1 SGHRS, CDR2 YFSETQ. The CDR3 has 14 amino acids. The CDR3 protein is CASSLKLSSYERYF. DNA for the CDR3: TGCGCCAGCAGCCTTAAATTGAGCTCCTACGAGCGGTACTTC.

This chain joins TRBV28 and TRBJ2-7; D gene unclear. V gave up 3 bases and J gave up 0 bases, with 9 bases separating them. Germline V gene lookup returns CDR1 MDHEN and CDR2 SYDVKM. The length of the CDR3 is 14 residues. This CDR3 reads CASSFPDFSYEQYF. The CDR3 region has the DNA TGTGCCAGCAGTTTCCCCGACTTCTCCTACGAGCAGTACTTC.